The text below deals with one TCR beta chain. The data belong to a study of blood T cell repertoires in COVID-19. Study in general: Specimens from acute and convalescent COVID-19 originated in the United States, Italy and Spain.

The assay was immunoSEQ multiplex PCR, and TCRdb's table has in-frame clones only and misses some. The sample records hundreds of thousands of clones, approximately 85% being singletons. Recovered status applied to Cohort 3 donors who had two consecutive negative PCRs. It also applied to those with clearance or with symptom resolution. V lost 4 bases, J lost 9 bases, and 14 bases stayed unmatched. This CDR3 comprises 18 residues. Germline V lookup: CDR1 SGHNT, CDR2 YENEEA. J is TRBJ1-6 and V is TRBV11-3; 11 bases are a match to TRBD1. The specimen sequenced was PBMCs or T cells enriched from blood (not recorded which). The receptor was derived from a woman between 45 and 65 years old who had recovered from COVID-19. The CDR3 DNA sequence: TGTGCCAGCAGCTCCCGGACAGGGGGCGCAAGTCGGGTTTCACCCCTCCACTTT. It specifies CASSSRTGGASRVSPLHF. The variable domain in full, completed from reference TRBV11-3 and TRBJ1-6, reads EAGVVQSPRYKIIEKKQPVAFWCNPISGHNTLYWYLQNLGQGPELLIRYENEEAVDDSQLPKDRFSAERLKGVDSTLKIQPAELGDSAVYLCASSSRTGGASRVSPLHFGNGTRLTVT.